The present TCR beta chain was sequenced within a study of shared clonotypes between healthy human individuals. Repertoires were generated with immunoSEQ multiplex PCR, while TCRdb's copy carries only in-frame clones and drops some. Found here are about 2,100,000 clones, roughly 91% of them singletons; the top ten hold roughly 1.7%. Concerning this clone itself: The antigen remains unidentified. The same CDR3 also results from other DNA sequences found in this sample.

The naive CD8 population came from CD45RO-negative cells selected for CCR7, without terminally differentiated effector memory CD45RA+ cells. Study results and limitations: With a handful of donors compared, roughly 5% of naive CD4 clonotypes were shared. Memory subsets generally showed lower estimated richness than naive subsets.

The TCR was taken from a man in his late teens or twenties in good health. Some clones in this sample may be carry-over from other donors' samples. The material sequenced was naive CD8+ T cells from PBMCs.

DNA of the CDR3: TGTGCCAGTAGTCCTAGGACAGTCCCCTACGAGCAGTACTTC. Translated: CASSPRTVPYEQYF. This rearrangement joins TRBV19 to TRBJ2-7, with D perhaps matching TRBD1 (6 bases). The CDR3 consists of 14 residues. V lost 5 bases and J 2 bases, leaving 13 bases between the germline ends. Germline V gene lookup returns CDR1 LNHDA and CDR2 SQIVND (reference sequence). The full variable domain, rest sourced from reference TRBV19 and TRBJ2-7, is DGGITQSPKYLFRKEGQNVTLSCEQNLNHDAMYWYRQDPGQGLRLIYYSQIVNDFQKGDIAEGYSVSREKKESFPLTVTSAQKNPTAFYLCASSPRTVPYEQYFGPGTRLTVT.